This TCR beta chain derives from a study of T-cell memory formation after mild COVID-19 (dated by TCRdb to the early 2020s). Study-level background: Most TCR sequence clusters were specific to one of the two donors. T-cell clones expanding and contracting after mild COVID-19 in two donors were tracked by longitudinal TCRalpha and TCRbeta repertoire sequencing. The cohort comprised two young, previously healthy adult volunteers, one female and one male. Overall study results and their limits: The study covered only a couple of mild cases, and larger cohorts including severe cases with pre-infection samples were considered necessary. SARS-CoV-2 specificity of the second-wave clones peaking on day 37 was not confirmed. The detection of some responding clones in pre-infection memory suggests that pre-existing cross-reactive memory T cells joined the SARS-CoV-2 response. Clones contracting from day 15 to 85 had balanced CD4/CD8 phenotypes, while a second wave expanding from day 15 to 37 was biased towards CD4+. Contracting CD4+ clones were located mainly in the CM and EM memory subsets, whereas CD8+ clones were found to be enriched in EMRA.

The run used an Illumina NovaSeq 6000. TCRalpha and TCRbeta cDNA libraries were constructed by 5'RACE with constant-segment primers, with sample barcodes and unique molecular identifiers being introduced. RNA was extracted from every sample with Trizol reagent. Amplification of the libraries took two PCR steps, and the second step added a second sample barcode plus Illumina TruSeq adapters. Libraries were sequenced on an Illumina NovaSeq with 2 x 150 bp paired-end reads. The study's own analysis went as follows. Reads were demultiplexed and collapsed into UMI-guided consensus sequences with migec v1.2.7. Using mixcr v2.1.11, UMI consensuses were aligned to TRA and TRB V and J templates and then assembled into clonotypes. Expanded or contracted clonotypes were those called significant by both edgeR and NoisET, with noise models trained on biological replicates. For edgeR calls, a false discovery rate-adjusted p below 0.01 and a log2 fold-change threshold of 1 were applied. PCA with hierarchical clustering of max-normalized trajectories of the 1000 most abundant clonotypes was used as exploratory dynamics analysis. Each responding clone was given a CD4 or CD8 phenotype based on the CD4+ and CD8+ repertoires, which had been sequenced separately. The public reads were run again by TCRdb, first through fastp at Q25 and then through MiXCR, and only productive beta chains were kept. Each CDR3 protein gets just one entry, which takes the most common genes and DNA from the rows behind it. The V and J calls reflect TCRdb's pipeline rather than the authors' work. The sample has 350,000 to 550,000 distinct CDR3 sequences on record, more than 15% of them singletons. Together, the top ten hold about 22% of the sample.

The CDR3 holds 12 amino acids from the cysteine to the phenylalanine. The CDR3 DNA has 36 bases and is translated from base 1. Via the germline V gene, CDR1 is SGHRS and CDR2 YFSETQ. Germline trimming: 2 bases from V, 8 bases from J; junction bases outside gene matches: 1. PBMCs were isolated by Ficoll-Paque density gradient centrifugation. This clonotype was counted many times. Its antigen target is currently unknown. No base quality values were provided; no much bigger clone lies one nucleotide off. Sequencing used PBMCs or a T cell subset sorted from them (not recorded which). The TCR comes from a man aged 18 to 30 who had mild COVID-19 (a few samples of this study predate the infection). The sample titles of this study are shuffled in the database, so cell type and time point are left out; the donor was told from shared clones. The rearrangement joined TRBV5-1 to TRBJ2-3, and 8 junctional nucleotides match TRBD1. The nucleotide sequence is given as TGCGCCAGCAGCTTTCAGGGGGCTACGCAGTATTTT. Its translation is CASSFQGATQYF.